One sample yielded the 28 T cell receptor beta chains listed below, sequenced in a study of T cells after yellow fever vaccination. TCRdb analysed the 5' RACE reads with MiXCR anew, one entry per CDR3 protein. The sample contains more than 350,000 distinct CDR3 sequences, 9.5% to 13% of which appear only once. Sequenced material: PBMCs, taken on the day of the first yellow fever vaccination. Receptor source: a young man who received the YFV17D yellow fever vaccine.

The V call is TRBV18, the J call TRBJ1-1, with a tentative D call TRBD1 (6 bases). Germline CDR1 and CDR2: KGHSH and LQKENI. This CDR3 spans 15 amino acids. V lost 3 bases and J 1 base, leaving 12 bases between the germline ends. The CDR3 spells CASSPSRRGNTEAFF. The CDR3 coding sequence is TGTGCCAGCTCACCTAGTCGCAGGGGGAACACTGAAGCTTTCTTT. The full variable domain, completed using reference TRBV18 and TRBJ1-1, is NAGVMQNPRHLVRRRGQEARLRCSPMKGHSHVYWYRQLPEEGLKFMVYLQKENIIDESGMPKERFSAEFPKEGPSILRIQQVVRGDSAAYFCASSPSRRGNTEAFFGQGTRLTVV.

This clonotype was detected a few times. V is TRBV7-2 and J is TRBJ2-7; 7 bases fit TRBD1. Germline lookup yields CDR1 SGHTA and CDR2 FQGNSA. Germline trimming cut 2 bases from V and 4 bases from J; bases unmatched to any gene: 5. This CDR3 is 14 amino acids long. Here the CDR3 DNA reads TGTGCCAGCAGCTTAACAGAGGGACAGTACGAGCAGTACTTC. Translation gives CASSLTEGQYEQYF.

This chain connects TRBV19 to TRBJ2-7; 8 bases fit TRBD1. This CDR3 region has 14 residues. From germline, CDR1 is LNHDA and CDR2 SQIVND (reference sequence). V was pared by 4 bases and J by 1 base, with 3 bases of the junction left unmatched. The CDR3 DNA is TGTGCCAGTAGTACTTGGACAGGGTCCTACGAGCAGTACTTC. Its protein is CASSTWTGSYEQYF.

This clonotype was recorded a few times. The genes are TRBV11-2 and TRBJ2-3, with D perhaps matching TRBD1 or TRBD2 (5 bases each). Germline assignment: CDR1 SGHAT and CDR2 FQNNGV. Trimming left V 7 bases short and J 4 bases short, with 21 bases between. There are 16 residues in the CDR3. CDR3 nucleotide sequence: TGTGCCAGCACCCAACTGGGAATCAGGGACGCAGATACGCAGTATTTT. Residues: CASTQLGIRDADTQYF. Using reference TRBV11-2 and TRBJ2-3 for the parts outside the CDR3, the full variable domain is EAGVAQSPRYKIIEKRQSVAFWCNPISGHATLYWYQQILGQGPKLLIQFQNNGVVDDSQLPKDRFSAERLKGVDSTLKIQPAKLEDSAVYLCASTQLGIRDADTQYFGPGTRLTVL.

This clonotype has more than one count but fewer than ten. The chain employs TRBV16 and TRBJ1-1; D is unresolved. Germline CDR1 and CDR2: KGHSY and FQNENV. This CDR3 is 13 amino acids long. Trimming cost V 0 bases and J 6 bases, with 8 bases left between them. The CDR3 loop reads CASSQSSVSEAFF. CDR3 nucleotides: TGTGCCAGCAGCCAATCGTCGGTCTCTGAAGCTTTCTTT.

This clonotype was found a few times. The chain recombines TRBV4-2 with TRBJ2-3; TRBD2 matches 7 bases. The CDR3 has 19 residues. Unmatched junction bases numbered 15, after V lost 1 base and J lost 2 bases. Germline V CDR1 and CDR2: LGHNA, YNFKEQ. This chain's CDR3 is CASSQALTGGPISTDTQYF. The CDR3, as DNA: TGTGCCAGCAGCCAAGCCCTCACGGGGGGTCCTATCTCCACAGATACGCAGTATTTT.

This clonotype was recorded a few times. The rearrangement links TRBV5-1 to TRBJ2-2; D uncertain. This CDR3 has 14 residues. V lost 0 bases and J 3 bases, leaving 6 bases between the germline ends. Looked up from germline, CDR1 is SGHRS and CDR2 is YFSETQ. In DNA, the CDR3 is TGCGCCAGCAGCTTGGCCGCGGACACCGGGGAGCTGTTTTTT. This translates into CASSLAADTGELFF.

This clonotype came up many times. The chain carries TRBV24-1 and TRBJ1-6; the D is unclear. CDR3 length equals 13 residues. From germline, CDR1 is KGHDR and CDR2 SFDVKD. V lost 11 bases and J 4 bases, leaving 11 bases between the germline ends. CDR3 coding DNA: TGTGCCAGTCAGCGGGGATATAATTCACCCCTCCACTTT. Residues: CASQRGYNSPLHF.

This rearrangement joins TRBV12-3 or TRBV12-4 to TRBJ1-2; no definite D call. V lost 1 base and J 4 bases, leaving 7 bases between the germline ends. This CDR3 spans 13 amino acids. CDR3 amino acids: CASSLGDFYGYTF. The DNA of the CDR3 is TGTGCCAGCAGTTTAGGTGATTTCTATGGCTACACCTTC.

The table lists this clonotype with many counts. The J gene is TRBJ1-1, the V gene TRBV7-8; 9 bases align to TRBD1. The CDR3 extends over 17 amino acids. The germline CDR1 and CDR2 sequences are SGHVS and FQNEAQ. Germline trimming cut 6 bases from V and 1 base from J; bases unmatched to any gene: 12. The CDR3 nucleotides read TGTGCCAGCAGACCGACAGGGACAGGGTATGGGAACACTGAAGCTTTCTTT. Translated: CASRPTGTGYGNTEAFF.

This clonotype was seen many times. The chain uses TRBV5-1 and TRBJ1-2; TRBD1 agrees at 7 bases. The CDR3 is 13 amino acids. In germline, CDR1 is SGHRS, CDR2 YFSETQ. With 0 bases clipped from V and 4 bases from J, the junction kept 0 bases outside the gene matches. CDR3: CASSLDRGYGYTF. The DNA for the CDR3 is TGCGCCAGCAGCTTGGACAGGGGCTATGGCTACACCTTC.

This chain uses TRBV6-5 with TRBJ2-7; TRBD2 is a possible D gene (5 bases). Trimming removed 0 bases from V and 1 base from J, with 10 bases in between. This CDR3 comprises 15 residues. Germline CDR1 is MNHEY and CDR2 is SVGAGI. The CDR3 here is CASSYSRAGSYEQYF. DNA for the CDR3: TGTGCCAGCAGTTACTCGCGGGCCGGATCCTACGAGCAGTACTTC.

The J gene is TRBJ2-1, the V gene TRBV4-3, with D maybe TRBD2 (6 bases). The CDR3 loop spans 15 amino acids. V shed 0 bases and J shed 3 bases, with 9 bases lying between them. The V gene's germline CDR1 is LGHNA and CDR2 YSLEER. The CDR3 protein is CASSQEGRGYNEQFF. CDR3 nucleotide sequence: TGCGCCAGCAGCCAAGAGGGGCGGGGCTACAATGAGCAGTTCTTC.

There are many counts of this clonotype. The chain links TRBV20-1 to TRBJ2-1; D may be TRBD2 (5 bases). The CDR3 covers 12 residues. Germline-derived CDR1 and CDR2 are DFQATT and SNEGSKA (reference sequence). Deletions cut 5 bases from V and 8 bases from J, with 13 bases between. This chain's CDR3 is CSAAGEGDEQFF. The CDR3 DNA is TGCAGTGCTGCCGGAGAGGGTGATGAGCAGTTCTTC.

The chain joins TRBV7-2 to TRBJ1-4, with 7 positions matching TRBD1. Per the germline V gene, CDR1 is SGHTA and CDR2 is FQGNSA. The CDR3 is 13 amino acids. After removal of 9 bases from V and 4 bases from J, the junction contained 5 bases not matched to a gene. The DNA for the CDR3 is TGTGCCAGAGCGGACAGGCATAATGAAAAACTGTTTTTT. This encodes CARADRHNEKLFF.

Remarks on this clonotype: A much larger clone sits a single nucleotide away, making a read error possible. The CDR3 nucleotides read TGTGCCAGCAGGTTTAGCGGGGGGATAGATACGCAGTATTTT. It is translated as CASRFSGGIDTQYF. This chain joins TRBV7-3 and TRBJ2-3, with 10 bases matching TRBD2. The J segment lost 5 bases and the V segment lost 6 bases, leaving 5 bases of the junction unmatched. Germline V lookup: CDR1 SGHTA, CDR2 FQGTGA. The CDR3 length is 14 residues.

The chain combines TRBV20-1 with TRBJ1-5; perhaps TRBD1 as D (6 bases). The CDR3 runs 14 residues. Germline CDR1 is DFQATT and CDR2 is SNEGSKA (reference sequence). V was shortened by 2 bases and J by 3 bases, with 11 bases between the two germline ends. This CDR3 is CSARRGGNNQPQHF. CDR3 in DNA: TGCAGTGCTAGAAGGGGGGGGAACAATCAGCCCCAGCATTTT.

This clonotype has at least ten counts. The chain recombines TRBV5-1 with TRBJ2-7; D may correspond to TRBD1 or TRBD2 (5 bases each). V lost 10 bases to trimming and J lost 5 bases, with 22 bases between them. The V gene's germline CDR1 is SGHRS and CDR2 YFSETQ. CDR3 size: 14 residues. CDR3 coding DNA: TGCGCCTCGTCTGGGGGAAATCATGGGGACGAGCAGTACTTC. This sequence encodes CASSGGNHGDEQYF.

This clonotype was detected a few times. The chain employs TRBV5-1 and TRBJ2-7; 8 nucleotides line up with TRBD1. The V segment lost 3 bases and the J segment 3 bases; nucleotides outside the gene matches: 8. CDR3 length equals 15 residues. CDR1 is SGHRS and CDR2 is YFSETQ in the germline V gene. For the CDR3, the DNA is TGCGCCAGCAGCTCCTCGGGACAGGCTTACTACGAGCAGTACTTC. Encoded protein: CASSSSGQAYYEQYF.

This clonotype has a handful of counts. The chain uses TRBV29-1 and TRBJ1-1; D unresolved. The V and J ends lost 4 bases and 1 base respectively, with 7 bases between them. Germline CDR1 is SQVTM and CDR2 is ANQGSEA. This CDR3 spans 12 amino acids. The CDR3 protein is CSVVPGNTEAFF. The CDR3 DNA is TGCAGCGTTGTGCCAGGGAACACTGAAGCTTTCTTT. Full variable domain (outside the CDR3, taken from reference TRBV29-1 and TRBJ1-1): SAVISQKPSRDICQRGTSLTIQCQVDSQVTMMFWYRQQPGQSLTLIATANQGSEATYESGFVIDKFPISRPNLTFSTLTVSNMSPEDSSIYLCSVVPGNTEAFFGQGTRLTVV.

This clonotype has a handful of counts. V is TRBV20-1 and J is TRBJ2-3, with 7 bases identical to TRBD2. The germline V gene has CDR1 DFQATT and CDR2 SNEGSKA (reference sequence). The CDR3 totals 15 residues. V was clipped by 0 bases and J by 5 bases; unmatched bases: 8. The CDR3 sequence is CSARDGVGGGDTQYF. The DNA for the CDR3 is TGCAGTGCTAGAGACGGGGTGGGGGGGGGAGATACGCAGTATTTT.

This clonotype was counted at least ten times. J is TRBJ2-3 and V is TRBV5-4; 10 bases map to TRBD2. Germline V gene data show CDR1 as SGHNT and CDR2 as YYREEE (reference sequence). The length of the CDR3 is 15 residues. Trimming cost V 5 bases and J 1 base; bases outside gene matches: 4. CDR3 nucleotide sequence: TGTGCCAGCAGACCCGGGACTAGCGGCACAGATACGCAGTATTTT. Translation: CASRPGTSGTDTQYF.

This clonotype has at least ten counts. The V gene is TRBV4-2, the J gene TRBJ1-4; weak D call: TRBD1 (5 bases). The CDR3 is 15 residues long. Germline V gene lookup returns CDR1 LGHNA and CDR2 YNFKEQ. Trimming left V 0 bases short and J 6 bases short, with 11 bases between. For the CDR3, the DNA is TGTGCCAGCAGCCAAGAAAGGACAAAGTATGAAAAACTGTTTTTT. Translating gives CASSQERTKYEKLFF.

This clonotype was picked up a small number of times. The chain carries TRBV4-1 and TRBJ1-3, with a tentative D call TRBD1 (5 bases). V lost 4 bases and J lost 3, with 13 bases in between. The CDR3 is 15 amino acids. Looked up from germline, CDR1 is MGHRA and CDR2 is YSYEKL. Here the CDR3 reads CASSRYRDYGNTIYF. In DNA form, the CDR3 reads TGCGCCAGCAGCCGCTACCGGGACTATGGAAACACCATATATTTT.

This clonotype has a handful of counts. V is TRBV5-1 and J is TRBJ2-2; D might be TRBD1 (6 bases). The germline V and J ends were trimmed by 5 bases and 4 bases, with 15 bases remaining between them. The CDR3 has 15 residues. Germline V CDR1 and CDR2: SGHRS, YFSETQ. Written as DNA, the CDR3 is TGCGCCAGCAGGATACAGGGCCTCGCCACCGGGGAGCTGTTTTTT. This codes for CASRIQGLATGELFF.

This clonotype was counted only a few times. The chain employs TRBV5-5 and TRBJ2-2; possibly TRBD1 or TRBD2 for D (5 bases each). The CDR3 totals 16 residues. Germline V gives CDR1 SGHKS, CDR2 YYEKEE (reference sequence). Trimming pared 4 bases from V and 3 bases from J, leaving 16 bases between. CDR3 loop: CASSPPRVGDTGELFF. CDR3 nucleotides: TGTGCCAGCAGCCCGCCGAGGGTGGGGGACACCGGGGAGCTGTTTTTT.

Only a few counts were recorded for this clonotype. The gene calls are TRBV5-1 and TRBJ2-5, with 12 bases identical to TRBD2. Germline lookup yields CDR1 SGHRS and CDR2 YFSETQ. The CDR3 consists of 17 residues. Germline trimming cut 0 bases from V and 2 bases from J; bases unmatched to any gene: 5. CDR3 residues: CASSLGLAGGLQETQYF. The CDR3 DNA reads TGCGCCAGCAGCTTGGGTCTAGCGGGGGGGCTTCAAGAGACCCAGTACTTC.

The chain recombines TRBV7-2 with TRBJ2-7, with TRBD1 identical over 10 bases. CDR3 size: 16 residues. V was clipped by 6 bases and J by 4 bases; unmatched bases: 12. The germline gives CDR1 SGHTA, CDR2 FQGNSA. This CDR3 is CASSLSGTGVWYEQYV. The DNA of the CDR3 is TGTGCCAGCAGTCTAAGCGGGACAGGGGTTTGGTACGAGCAGTACGTC.